This paragraph reports one TCR beta chain. Its antigen is unknown. This CDR3 is built from 14 residues. Germline V lookup: CDR1 MNHEY, CDR2 SVGAGI. This sample is drawn from a study of CXCR3-negative and CXCR3-positive naive CD8 T cells. Findings and caveats of the study: With respect to TRBV-TRBJ usage, naive CXCR3-negative and CXCR3-positive cells were similar; memory differed. Hydrophobicity was higher for TRB CDR3s found in CXCR3-positive naive cells than in CXCR3-negative naive cells. TRB CDR3 properties indicated TCR strength, while surface CD5 was similar across naive subsets.

UMI labels and 5' RACE were used to prepare the TRB cDNA libraries. TCRdb re-analyzed the 5' RACE reads; it lists each CDR3 protein once, without DNA. This sample's clone table lists about 130,000 distinct CDR3 sequences. J is TRBJ2-7 and V is TRBV6-5; TCRdb's D call, TRBD1, is unchecked because there is no DNA. The receptor comes from a human donor in good health. Some clones in this sample may be carry-over from other donors' samples. Sample: naive CXCR3+ CD8+ T cells from blood. Sample subset: CD45RO-CCR7+CD27+CD95- naive CD8+ T cells expressing CXCR3 (TNR3+). The CDR3 sequence: CASVQGTGAYEQYF.